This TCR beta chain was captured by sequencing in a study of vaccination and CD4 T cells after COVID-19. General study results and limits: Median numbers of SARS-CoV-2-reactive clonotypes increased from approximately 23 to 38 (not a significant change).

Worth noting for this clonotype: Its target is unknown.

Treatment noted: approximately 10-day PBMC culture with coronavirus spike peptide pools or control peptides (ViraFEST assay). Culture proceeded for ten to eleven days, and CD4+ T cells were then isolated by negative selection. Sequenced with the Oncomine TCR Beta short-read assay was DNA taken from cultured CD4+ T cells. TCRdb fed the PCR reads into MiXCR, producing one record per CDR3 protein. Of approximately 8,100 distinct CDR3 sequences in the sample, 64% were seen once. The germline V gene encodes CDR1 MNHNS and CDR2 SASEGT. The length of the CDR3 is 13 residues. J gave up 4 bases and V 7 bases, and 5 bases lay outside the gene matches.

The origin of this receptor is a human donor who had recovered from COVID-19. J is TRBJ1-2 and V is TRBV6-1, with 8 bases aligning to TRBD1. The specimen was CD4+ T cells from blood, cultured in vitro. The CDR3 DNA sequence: TGTGCCAGCACCCAGGACAGGGCCTATGGCTACACCTTC. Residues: CASTQDRAYGYTF.